This record covers a single T cell receptor beta chain. This clonotype was detected many times. What antigen it recognizes has not been identified. No much larger clone is present one base from it, and per-base qualities are unavailable. The sample belongs to a study of T-cell reconstitution after alpha-beta-depleted transplantation in children (dated by TCRdb to about 2016). About the investigation overall: T-cell immune reconstitution after TCRalphabeta/CD19-depleted allogeneic hematopoietic cell transplantation in children was quantitatively tracked in the study by means of TCR repertoire profiling.

Library generation was performed with PCR. The sequencing machine was an Illumina HiSeq 2500. TCR library preparation used molecular barcoding, with unique molecular identifiers applied to normalize quantification of the TCRbeta repertoire. TCRdb trimmed public reads at Q25 via fastp, called clones via MiXCR and kept in-frame beta chains. Here each entry gathers all rows of one CDR3 protein and keeps the most common genes and DNA. This sample holds about 300,000 distinct CDR3 sequences; around 7.1% were observed only once. Around 9.8% of the sample goes to the ten largest clones. For CDR1 and CDR2, the germline V gene lists SGDLS and YYNGEE. The CDR3 runs 15 residues from the cysteine to the phenylalanine. CDR3 DNA is the only sequence kept; it has 45 bases, read in frame from the first base. Trimming removed 4 bases from V and 2 bases from J; the gene matches leave 4 bases unexplained. Beyond this particular receptor, the publication reports: The apparently early alphabetaT-cell count recovery about two months after transplant was reportedly dependent on only several hundred rapidly expanded clones derived from non-depleted graft cells. In some patients, the high TCRbeta diversity seen at day 60 was put down to recipient T cells and intrathymic progenitors that had survived conditioning. Over the following months the frequencies of hyperexpanded clones went down, and after one year T-cell counts and TCRbeta diversity were mostly credited to newly produced T cells.

The treatment or condition label on this specimen signifies: allogeneic hematopoietic cell transplantation with graft depleted of TCRalphabeta T cells and CD19 B cells. The children who served as transplant recipients had been given grafts of TCRalphabeta/CD19-depleted allogeneic hematopoietic cells. The clonotype originates from a female patient aged 2-15 years who had a stem cell transplant for Fanconi anemia, so the T cells may come from the graft donor. The rearrangement combines TRBV9 with TRBJ2-3, and TRBD2 aligns with 10 junction nucleotides. Specimen: peripheral blood, collected 360 days after TCRalphabeta/CD19-depleted stem cell transplant. The CDR3 here reads CASSFTSGVTDTQYF. The nucleotide sequence is TGTGCCAGCAGCTTTACTAGCGGGGTCACAGATACGCAGTATTTT.